The TCR beta chain described here comes from a study of blood T cell repertoires in COVID-19. This CDR3 is built from 13 residues. V was pared by 4 bases and J by 5 bases, with 9 bases between. In germline, CDR1 is KGHSY, CDR2 FQNENV. Assay: immunoSEQ multiplex PCR; the TCRdb copy retains only in-frame clones and omits some. Here the sample spans over 150,000 clones, roughly 84% being singletons. The TCR originated in a man aged 40-49 years who had recovered from COVID-19. The genes are TRBV16 and TRBJ1-5; D remains ambiguous. Sequenced sample: PBMCs or T cells enriched from blood (not recorded which). The CDR3 DNA reads as TGTGCCAGCAGCCTTAACAGAGATCAGCCCCAGCATTTT. Amino acid sequence: CASSLNRDQPQHF.